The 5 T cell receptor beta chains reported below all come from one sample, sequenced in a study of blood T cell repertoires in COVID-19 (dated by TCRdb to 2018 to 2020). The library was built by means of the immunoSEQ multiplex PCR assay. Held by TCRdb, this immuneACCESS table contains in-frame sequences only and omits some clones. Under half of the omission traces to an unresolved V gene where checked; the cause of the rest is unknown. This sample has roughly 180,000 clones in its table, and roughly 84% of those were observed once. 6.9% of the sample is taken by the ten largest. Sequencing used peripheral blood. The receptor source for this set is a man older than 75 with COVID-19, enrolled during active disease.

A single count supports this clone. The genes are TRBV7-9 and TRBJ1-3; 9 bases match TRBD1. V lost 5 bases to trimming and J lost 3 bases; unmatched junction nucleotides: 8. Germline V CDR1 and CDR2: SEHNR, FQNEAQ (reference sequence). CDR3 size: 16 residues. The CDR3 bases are TGTGCCAGCAGCCGGACTAGGACAGGGGATGGAAACACCATATATTTT. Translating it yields CASSRTRTGDGNTIYF.

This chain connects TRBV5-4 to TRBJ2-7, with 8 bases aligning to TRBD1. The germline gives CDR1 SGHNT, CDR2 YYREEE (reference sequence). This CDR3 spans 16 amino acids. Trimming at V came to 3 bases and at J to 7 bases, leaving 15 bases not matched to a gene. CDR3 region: CASSSPATGALGEQYF. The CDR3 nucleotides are TGTGCCAGCAGCTCTCCAGCGACAGGGGCCTTGGGGGAGCAGTACTTC.

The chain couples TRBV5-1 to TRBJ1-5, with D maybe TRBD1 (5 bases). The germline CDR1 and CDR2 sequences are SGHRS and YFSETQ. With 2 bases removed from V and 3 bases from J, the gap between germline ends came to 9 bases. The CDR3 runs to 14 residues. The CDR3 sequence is CASSLQGDNQPQHF. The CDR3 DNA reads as TGCGCCAGCAGCTTACAAGGGGACAATCAGCCCCAGCATTTT. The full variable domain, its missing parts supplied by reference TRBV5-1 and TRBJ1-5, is KAGVTQTPRYLIKTRGQQVTLSCSPISGHRSVSWYQQTPGQGLQFLFEYFSETQRNKGNFPGRFSGRQFSNSRSEMNVSTLELGDSALYLCASSLQGDNQPQHFGDGTRLSIL.

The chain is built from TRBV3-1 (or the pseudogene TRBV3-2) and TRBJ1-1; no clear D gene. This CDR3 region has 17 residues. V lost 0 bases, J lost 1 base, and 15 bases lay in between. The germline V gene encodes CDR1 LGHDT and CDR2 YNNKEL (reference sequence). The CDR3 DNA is TGTGCCAGCAGCCAAGATTTGGCAGGACTTCAGAACACTGAAGCTTTCTTT. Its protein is CASSQDLAGLQNTEAFF.

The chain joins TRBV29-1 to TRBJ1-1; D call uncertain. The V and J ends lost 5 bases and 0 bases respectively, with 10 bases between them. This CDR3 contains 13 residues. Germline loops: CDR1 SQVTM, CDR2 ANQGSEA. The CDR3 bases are TGCAGCGTTCCGACAAGGATGAACACTGAAGCTTTCTTT. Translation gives CSVPTRMNTEAFF.